This TCR beta chain originates from a study of blood T cell repertoires in COVID-19. Whole-study context: COVID-19 samples collected from the United States, Italy and Spain covered acute and convalescent phases.

Original processing methods: Reference gene primer amplification gave estimated nucleated cell counts. TCRdb's copy holds only in-frame clones and misses some; the assay was immunoSEQ multiplex PCR. V and J calls and clone size are as listed in that table; D and trimming were resolved from the DNA. Of around 270,000 clones listed, 65% to 85% are singletons. This CDR3 comprises 16 residues. The germline CDR1 and CDR2 sequences are LNHNV and YYDKDF (reference sequence). Unmatched junction bases numbered 9, after V lost 1 base and J lost 7 bases. The source is a person aged 70 to 85 with COVID-19, enrolled during active disease. The chain joins TRBV15 to TRBJ1-2; 10 nucleotides line up with TRBD1. Material for sequencing was peripheral blood. The CDR3 reads CATSRGRQGALSGYTF. The CDR3 DNA reads TGTGCCACCAGCAGAGGCAGACAGGGGGCCCTCTCTGGCTACACCTTC.